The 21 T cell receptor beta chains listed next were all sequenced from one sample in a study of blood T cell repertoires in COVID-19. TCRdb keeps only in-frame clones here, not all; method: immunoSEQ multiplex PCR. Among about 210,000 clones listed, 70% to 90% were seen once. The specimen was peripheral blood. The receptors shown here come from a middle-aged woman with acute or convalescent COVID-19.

CDR3 nucleotides: TGTGCCAGCAGTTTTGATTACAGGGATAGCAATCAGCCCCAGCATTTT. The encoded protein is CASSFDYRDSNQPQHF. The chain combines TRBV6-2 or TRBV6-3 with TRBJ1-5, with TRBD1 as a possible D gene (6 bases). With 4 bases removed from V and 0 bases from J, the gap between germline ends came to 13 bases. Germline loops: CDR1 MNHEY, CDR2 SVGEGT. The CDR3 has 16 residues.

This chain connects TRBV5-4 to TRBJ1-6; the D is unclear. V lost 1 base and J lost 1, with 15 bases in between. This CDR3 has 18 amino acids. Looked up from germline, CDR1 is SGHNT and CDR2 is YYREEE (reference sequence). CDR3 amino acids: CASSLSLREESYNSPLHF. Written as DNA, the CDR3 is TGTGCCAGCAGCTTGAGCCTGAGAGAGGAATCCTATAATTCACCCCTCCACTTT.

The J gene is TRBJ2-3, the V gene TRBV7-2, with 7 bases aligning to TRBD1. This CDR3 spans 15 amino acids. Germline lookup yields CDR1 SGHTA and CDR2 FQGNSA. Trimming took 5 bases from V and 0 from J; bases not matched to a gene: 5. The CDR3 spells CASSPNRGSTDTQYF. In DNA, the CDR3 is TGTGCCAGCAGCCCTAACAGGGGTAGCACAGATACGCAGTATTTT.

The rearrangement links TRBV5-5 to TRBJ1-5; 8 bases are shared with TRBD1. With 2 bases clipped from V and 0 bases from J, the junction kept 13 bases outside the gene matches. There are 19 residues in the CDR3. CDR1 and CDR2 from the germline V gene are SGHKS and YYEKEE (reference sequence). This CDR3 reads CASSFLPGQVTSSNQPQHF. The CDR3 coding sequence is TGTGCCAGCAGCTTCCTCCCGGGACAGGTCACTTCTAGCAATCAGCCCCAGCATTTT.

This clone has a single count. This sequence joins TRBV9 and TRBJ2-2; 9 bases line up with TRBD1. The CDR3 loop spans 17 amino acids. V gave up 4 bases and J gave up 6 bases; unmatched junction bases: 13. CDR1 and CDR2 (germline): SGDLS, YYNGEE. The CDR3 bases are TGTGCCAGCAGCCCGCAAGTACAGGGGGCGCGGGCCGGGGAGCTGTTTTTT. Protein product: CASSPQVQGARAGELFF.

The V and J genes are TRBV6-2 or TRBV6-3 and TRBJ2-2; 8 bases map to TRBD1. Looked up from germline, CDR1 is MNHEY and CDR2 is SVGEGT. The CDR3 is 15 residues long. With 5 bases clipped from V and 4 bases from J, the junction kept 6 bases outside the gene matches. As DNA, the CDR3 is TGTGCCAGCAGTACCGGACAGGGTAGCACCGGGGAGCTGTTTTTT. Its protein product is CASSTGQGSTGELFF.

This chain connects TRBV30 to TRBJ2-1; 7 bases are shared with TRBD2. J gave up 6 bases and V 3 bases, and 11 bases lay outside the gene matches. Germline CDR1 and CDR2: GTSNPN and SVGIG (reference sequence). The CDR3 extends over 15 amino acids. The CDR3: CAWRTGSWEGNEQFF. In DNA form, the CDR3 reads TGTGCCTGGAGGACTGGTAGCTGGGAGGGCAATGAGCAGTTCTTC.

The CDR3 nucleotides are TGTGCCAGCAGCCTACCCGGAGGGGCCGGGGAGCTGTTTTTT. Residues: CASSLPGGAGELFF. The chain combines TRBV7-8 with TRBJ2-2; D is possibly TRBD2 (6 bases). V was trimmed by 5 bases and J by 6 bases, leaving 13 bases between them. The CDR3 totals 14 residues. Per germline, CDR1 SGHVS and CDR2 FQNEAQ.

Here the CDR3 DNA reads TGCGCCAGCAGCCCCGGACGGGGGGTAAGGACTGAAGCTTTCTTT. Protein: CASSPGRGVRTEAFF. The chain recombines TRBV5-1 with TRBJ1-1; perhaps TRBD1 as D (5 bases). The V gene's germline CDR1 is SGHRS and CDR2 YFSETQ. V gave up 4 bases and J gave up 5 bases, with 18 bases separating them. The CDR3 length is 15 residues. The entire variable domain, with the rest obtained from reference TRBV5-1 and TRBJ1-1, is as follows: KAGVTQTPRYLIKTRGQQVTLSCSPISGHRSVSWYQQTPGQGLQFLFEYFSETQRNKGNFPGRFSGRQFSNSRSEMNVSTLELGDSALYLCASSPGRGVRTEAFFGQGTRLTVV.

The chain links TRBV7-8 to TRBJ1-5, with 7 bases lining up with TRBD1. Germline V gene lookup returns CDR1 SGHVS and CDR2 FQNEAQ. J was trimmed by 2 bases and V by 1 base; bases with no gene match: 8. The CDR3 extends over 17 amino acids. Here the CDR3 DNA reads TGTGCCAGCAGCTTAGGGTATAGGGGGCAGGGCAATCAGCCCCAGCATTTT. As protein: CASSLGYRGQGNQPQHF.

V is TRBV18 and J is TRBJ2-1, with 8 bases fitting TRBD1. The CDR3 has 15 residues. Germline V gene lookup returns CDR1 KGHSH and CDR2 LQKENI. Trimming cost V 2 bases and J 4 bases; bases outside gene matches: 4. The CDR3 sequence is CASSPGTGIYNEQFF. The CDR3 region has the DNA TGTGCCAGCTCACCAGGGACAGGAATTTACAATGAGCAGTTCTTC.

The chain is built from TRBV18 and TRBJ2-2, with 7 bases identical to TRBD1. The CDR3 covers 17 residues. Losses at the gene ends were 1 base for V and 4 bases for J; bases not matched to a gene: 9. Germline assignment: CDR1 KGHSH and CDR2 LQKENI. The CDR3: CASSPLKTDRATGELFF. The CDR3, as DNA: TGTGCCAGCTCACCACTCAAAACTGACAGGGCCACCGGGGAGCTGTTTTTT.

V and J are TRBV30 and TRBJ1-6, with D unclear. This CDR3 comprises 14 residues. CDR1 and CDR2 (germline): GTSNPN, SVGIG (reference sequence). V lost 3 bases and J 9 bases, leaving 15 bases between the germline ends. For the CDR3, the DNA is TGTGCCTGGAGCCCTTGGGCCATTGGTTCACCCCTCCACTTT. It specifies CAWSPWAIGSPLHF. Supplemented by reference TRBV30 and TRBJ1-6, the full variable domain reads SQTIHQWPATLVQPVGSPLSLECTVEGTSNPNLYWYRQAAGRGLQLLFYSVGIGQISSEVPQNLSASRPQDRQFILSSKKLLLSDSGFYLCAWSPWAIGSPLHFGNGTRLTVT.

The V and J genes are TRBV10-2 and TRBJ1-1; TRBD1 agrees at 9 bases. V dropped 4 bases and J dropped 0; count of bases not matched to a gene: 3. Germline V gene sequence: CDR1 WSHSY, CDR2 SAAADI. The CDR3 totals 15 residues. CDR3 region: CASSGGQGMNTEAFF. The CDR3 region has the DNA TGCGCCAGCAGTGGGGGACAGGGAATGAACACTGAAGCTTTCTTT.

The CDR3 DNA reads as TGTGCCAGCAGCGCGATGTTGGCGGATGAGACCCAGTACTTC. It yields the protein CASSAMLADETQYF. The chain joins TRBV9 to TRBJ2-5; D remains ambiguous. Deletions cut 3 bases from V and 5 bases from J, with 14 bases between. CDR1 SGDLS and CDR2 YYNGEE come from the germline V gene. This CDR3 contains 14 residues. Variable domain in full (rest from reference TRBV9 and TRBJ2-5): DSGVTQTPKHLITATGQRVTLRCSPRSGDLSVYWYQQSLDQGLQFLIQYYNGEERAKGNILERFSAQQFPDLHSELNLSSLELGDSALYFCASSAMLADETQYFGPGTRLLVL.

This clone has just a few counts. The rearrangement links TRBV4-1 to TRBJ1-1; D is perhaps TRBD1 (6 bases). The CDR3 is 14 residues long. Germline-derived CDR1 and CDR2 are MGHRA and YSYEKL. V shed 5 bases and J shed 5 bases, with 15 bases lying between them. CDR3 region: CASSSWTEGTEAFF. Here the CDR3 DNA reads TGCGCCAGCAGCTCTTGGACAGAGGGGACTGAAGCTTTCTTT.

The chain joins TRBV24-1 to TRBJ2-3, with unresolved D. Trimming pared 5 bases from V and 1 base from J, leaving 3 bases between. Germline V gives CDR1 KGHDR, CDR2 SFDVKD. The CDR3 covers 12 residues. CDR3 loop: CATSAGTDTQYF. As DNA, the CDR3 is TGTGCCACCAGTGCAGGCACAGATACGCAGTATTTT.

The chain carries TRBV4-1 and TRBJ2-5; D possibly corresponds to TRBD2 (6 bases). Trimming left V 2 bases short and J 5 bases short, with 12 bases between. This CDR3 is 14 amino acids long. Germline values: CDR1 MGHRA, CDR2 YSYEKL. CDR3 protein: CASSQLALVETQYF. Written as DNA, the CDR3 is TGCGCCAGCAGCCAACTAGCGTTGGTGGAGACCCAGTACTTC.

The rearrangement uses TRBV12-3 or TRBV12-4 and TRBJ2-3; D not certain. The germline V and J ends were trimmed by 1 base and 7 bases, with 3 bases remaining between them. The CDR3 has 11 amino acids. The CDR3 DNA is TGTGCCAGCAGTTTAGTCAATACGCAGTATTTT. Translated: CASSLVNTQYF.

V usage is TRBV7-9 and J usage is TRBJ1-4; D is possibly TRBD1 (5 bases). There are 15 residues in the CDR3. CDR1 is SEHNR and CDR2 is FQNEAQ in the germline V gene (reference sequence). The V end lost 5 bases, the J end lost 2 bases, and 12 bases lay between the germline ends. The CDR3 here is CASSPAGHTNEKLFF. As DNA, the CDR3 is TGTGCCAGCAGCCCAGCCGGACATACTAATGAAAAACTGTTTTTT. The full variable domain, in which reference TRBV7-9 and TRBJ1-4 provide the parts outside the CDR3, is DTGVSQNPRHKITKRGQNVTFRCDPISEHNRLYWYRQTLGQGPEFLTYFQNEAQLEKSRLLSDRFSAERPKGSFSTLEIQRTEQGDSAMYLCASSPAGHTNEKLFFGSGTQLSVL.

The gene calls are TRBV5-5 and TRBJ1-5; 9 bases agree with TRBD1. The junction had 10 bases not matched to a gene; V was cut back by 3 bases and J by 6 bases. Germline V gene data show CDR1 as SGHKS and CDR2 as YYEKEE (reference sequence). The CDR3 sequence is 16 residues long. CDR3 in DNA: TGTGCCAGCAGCTCCGGGACAGGGCGGCGGGGTCAGCCCCAGCATTTT. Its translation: CASSSGTGRRGQPQHF. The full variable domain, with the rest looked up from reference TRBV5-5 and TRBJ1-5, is DAGVTQSPTHLIKTRGQQVTLRCSPISGHKSVSWYQQVLGQGPQFIFQYYEKEERGRGNFPDRFSARQFPNYSSELNVNALLLGDSALYLCASSSGTGRRGQPQHFGDGTRLSIL.